This TCR beta chain appears in the sequencing data of a study of Ad26.COV2.S vaccination and SARS-CoV-2 variants. Data came from immunoSEQ multiplex PCR; TCRdb stores just in-frame clones and leaves some out. This table has roughly 680,000 clones, around 92% appearing once. Regarding treatment: over 15 received Ad26.COV2.S at low or high dose, single or two shots; 5 received placebo; per-sample allocation not given. Vaccine and placebo recipients were sampled on day 63 after the first injection. An Ad26 vector expressing Wuhan-strain SARS-CoV-2 spike constituted the vaccine. As regards this clone: One junction end does not reproduce the germline sequence, and a read error may be involved.

The CDR3 spans 14 residues. CDR1 is SSHAT, CDR2 FNYEAQ, per germline (reference sequence). The gene calls are TRBV7-7 and TRBJ2-5; no clear D gene. The input for sequencing was peripheral blood, taken in a trial of Ad26.COV2.S vaccine versus placebo. The clonotype originates from a person between 18 and 65 years old who received the Ad26.COV2.S COVID-19 vaccine or a placebo. The CDR3 sequence: CASSASRTGETQYF. CDR3 nucleotide sequence: TGTGCTAGCAGCGCGTCACGGACCGGGGAGACCCAGTACTTC. The full variable domain, with the rest looked up from reference TRBV7-7 and TRBJ2-5, is GAGVSQSPRYKVTKRGQDVTLRCDPISSHATLYWYQQALGQGPEFLTYFNYEAQPDKSGLPSDRFSAERPEGSISTLTIQRTEQRDSAMYRCASSASRTGETQYFGPGTRLLVL.